The clone carrying this TCR beta chain was found once. The data belong to a study of blood T cell repertoires in COVID-19. Study-level background: Some COVID-19 samples were acute and others convalescent; all came from the United States, Italy and Spain. PBMCs, B-cell-depleted T cells, or T cells provided the cDNA or gDNA that made up the material.

Seattle cases were enrolled at active infection and followed longitudinally. As handled by the study authors: Nucleated cell number was recorded as an estimate derived from reference gene primer amplification. Clones were sequenced by immunoSEQ multiplex PCR, and TCRdb holds only the in-frame ones, with some missing. V and J calls and clone size come straight from that table; D and trimming were deduced from the DNA. Of over 65,000 clones in the sample, around 88% were seen once. This CDR3 has 14 residues. V lost 2 bases, J lost 1 base, and 1 base stayed unmatched. Germline V gives CDR1 MNHNY, CDR2 SVGAGI (reference sequence).

This chain connects TRBV6-6 to TRBJ2-5; 7 bases are a match to TRBD1. The sequenced material came from peripheral blood. This sequence was found in an elderly man with COVID-19, enrolled during active disease. CDR3 sequence (DNA): TGTGCCAGCAGTTACGGGACAGTCCAAGAGACCCAGTACTTC. It yields the protein CASSYGTVQETQYF.